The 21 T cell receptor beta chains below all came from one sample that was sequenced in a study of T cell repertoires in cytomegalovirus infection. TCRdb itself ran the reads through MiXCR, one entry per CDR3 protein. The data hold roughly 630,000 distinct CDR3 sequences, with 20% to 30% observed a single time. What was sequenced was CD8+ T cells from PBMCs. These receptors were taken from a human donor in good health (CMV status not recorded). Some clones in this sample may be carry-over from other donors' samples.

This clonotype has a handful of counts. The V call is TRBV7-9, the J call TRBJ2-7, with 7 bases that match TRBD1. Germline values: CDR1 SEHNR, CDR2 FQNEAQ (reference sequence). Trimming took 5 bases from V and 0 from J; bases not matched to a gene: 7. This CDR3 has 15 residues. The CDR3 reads CASSPPGQSSYEQYF. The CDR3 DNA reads TGTGCCAGCAGCCCCCCGGGACAGTCCTCCTACGAGCAGTACTTC.

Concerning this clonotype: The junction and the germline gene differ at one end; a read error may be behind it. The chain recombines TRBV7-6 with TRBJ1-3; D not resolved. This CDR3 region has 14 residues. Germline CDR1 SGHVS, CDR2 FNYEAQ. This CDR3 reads CASSPPLSRNTIYF. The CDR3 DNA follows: TGTGCCAGCAGCCCCCCGCTCTCTAGAAACACCATATATTTT.

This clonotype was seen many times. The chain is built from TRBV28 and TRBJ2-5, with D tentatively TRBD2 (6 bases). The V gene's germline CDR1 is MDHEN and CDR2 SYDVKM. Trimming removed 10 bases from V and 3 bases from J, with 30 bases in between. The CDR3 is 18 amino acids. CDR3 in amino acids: CATNRIMIRAPGEETQYF. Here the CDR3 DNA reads TGTGCCACCAACCGCATTATGATAAGGGCCCCGGGGGAAGAGACCCAGTACTTC.

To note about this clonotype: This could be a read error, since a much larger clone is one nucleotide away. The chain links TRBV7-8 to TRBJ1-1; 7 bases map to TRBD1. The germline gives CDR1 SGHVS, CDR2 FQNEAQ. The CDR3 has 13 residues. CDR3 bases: TGTACCAGCAGCTACAGGGGTAACACTGAAGCTTTCTTT. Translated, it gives CTSSYRGNTEAFF.

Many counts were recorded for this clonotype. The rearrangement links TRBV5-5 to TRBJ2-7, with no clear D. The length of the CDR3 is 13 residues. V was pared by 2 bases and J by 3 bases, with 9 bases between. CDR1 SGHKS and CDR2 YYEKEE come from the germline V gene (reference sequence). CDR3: CASSLGGLYEQYF. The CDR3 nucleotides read TGTGCCAGCAGCTTAGGTGGTCTCTACGAGCAGTACTTC.

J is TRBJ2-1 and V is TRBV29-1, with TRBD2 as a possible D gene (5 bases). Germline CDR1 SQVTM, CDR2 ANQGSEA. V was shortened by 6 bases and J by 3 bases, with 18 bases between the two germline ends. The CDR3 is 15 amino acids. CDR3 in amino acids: CSVPRARGSYNEQFF. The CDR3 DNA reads TGCAGCGTCCCGCGAGCCCGAGGGAGCTACAATGAGCAGTTCTTC.

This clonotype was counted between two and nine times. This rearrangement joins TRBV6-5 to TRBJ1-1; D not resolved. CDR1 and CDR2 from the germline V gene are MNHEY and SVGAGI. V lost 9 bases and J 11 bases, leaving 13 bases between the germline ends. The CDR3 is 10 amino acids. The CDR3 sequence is CASIGPQAFF. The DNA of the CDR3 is TGTGCCAGTATCGGCCCCCAGGCTTTCTTT.

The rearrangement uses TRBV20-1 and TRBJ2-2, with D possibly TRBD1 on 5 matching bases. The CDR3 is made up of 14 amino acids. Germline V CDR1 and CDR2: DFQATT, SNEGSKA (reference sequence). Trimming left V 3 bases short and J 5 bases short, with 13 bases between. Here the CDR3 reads CSASWQGSTGELFF. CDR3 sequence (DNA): TGCAGTGCTAGTTGGCAGGGTAGTACCGGGGAGCTGTTTTTT.

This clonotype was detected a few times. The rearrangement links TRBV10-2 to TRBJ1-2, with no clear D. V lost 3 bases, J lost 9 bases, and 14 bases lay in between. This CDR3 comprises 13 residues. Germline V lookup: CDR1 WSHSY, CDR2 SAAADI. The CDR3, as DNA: TGCGCCAGCAGTGAATCAAGGAAAGGCAGCTACACCTTC. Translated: CASSESRKGSYTF.

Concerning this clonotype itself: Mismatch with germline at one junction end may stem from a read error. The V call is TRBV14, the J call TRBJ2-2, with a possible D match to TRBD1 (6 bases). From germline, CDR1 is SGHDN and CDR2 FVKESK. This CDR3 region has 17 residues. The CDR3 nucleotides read TGTGTCAGCAGCCAAGGACCCTTAGGGGGTTACACCGGGGAGCTGTTTTTT. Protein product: CVSSQGPLGGYTGELFF.

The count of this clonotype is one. CDR3 amino acids: CAIARDNTDTQYF. The CDR3, as DNA: TGTGCCATCGCCCGGGACAACACAGATACGCAGTATTTT. This sequence joins TRBV19 and TRBJ2-3, with a possible D match to TRBD1 (6 bases). The CDR3 totals 13 residues. Trimming shortened V by 10 bases and J by 2 bases, and 13 bases separated the two germline ends. CDR1 and CDR2 (germline): LNHDA, SQIVND (reference sequence).

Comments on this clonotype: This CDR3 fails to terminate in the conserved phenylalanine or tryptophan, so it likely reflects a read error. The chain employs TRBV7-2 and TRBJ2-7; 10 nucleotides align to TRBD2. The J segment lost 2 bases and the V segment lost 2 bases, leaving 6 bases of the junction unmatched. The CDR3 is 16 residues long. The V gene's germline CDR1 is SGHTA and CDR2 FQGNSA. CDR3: CASSLTGLASTYEQYL. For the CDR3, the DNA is TGTGCCAGCAGCTTAACGGGACTAGCGAGCACCTACGAGCAGTACCTC.

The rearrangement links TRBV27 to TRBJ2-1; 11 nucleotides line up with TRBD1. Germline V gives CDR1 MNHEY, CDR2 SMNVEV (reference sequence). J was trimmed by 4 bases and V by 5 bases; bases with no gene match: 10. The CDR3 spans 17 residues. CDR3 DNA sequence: TGTGCCAGCAGTGCCTACTCCGGGACAGGGGGGTACAATGAGCAGTTCTTC. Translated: CASSAYSGTGGYNEQFF.

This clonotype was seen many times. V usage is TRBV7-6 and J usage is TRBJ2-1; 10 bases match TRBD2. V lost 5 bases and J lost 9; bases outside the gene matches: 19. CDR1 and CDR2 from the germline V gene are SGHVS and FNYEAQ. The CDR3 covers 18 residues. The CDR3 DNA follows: TGTGCCAGCAGCCCCAGGGAGATTCTAGCGGGGGCCGGTCTTGAGCAGTTCTTC. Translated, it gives CASSPREILAGAGLEQFF.

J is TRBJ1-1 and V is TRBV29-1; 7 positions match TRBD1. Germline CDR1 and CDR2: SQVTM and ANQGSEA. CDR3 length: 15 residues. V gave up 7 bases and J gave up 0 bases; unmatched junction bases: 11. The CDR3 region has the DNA TGCAGCGCCCATCAGGGGGGCTTCATGAACACTGAAGCTTTCTTT. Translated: CSAHQGGFMNTEAFF. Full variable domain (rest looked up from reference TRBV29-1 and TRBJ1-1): SAVISQKPSRDICQRGTSLTIQCQVDSQVTMMFWYRQQPGQSLTLIATANQGSEATYESGFVIDKFPISRPNLTFSTLTVSNMSPEDSSIYLCSAHQGGFMNTEAFFGQGTRLTVV.

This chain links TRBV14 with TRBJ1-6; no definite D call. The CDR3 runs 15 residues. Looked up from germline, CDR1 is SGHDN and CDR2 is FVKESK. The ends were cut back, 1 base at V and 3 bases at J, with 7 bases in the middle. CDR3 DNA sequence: TGTGCCAGCAGCCAAGCGGGAGGCTATAATTCACCCCTCCACTTT. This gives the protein CASSQAGGYNSPLHF.

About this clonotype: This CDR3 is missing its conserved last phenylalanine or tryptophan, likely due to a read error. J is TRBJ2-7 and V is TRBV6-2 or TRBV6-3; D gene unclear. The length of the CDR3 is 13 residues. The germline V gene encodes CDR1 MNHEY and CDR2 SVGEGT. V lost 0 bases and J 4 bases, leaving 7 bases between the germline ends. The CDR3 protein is CASSYSNPYEQYS. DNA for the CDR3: TGTGCCAGCAGTTACTCGAACCCATACGAGCAGTACTCC.

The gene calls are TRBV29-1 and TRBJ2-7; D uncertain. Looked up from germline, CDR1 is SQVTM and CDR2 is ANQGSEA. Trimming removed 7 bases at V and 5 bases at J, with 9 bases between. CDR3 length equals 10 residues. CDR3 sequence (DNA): TGCAGCGCTATTAGGGACGAGCAGTACTTC. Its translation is CSAIRDEQYF.

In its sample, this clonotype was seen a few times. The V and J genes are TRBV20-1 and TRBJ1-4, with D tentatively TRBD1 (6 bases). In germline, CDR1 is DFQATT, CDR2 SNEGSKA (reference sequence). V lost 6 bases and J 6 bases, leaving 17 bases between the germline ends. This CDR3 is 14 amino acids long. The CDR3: CSAPDWTDYEKLFF. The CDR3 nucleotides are TGCAGTGCCCCGGACTGGACAGACTATGAAAAACTGTTTTTT.

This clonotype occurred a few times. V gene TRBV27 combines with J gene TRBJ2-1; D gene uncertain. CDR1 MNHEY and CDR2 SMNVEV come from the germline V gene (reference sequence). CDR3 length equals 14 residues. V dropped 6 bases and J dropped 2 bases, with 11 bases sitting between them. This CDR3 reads CASSTSPAYNEQFF. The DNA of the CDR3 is TGTGCCAGCAGCACAAGCCCTGCCTACAATGAGCAGTTCTTC.

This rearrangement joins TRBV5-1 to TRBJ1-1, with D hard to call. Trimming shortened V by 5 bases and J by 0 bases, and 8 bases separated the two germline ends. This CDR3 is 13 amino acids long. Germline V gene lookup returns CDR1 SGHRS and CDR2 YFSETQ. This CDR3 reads CASRMMMNTEAFF. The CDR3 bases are TGCGCCAGCAGGATGATGATGAACACTGAAGCTTTCTTT.